Below, one T cell receptor beta chain is given with its context. Its cognate antigen has yet to be identified. Its ends do not fully match the called genes, so a read error is possible. Via the germline V gene (reference sequence), CDR1 is SSHAT and CDR2 FNYEAQ. Including the terminal cysteine and phenylalanine, the CDR3 comprises 15 residues. The only DNA kept is the CDR3, 45 bases in frame from the first base. CD8 naive samples were obtained by positive selection for CCR7 among CD45RO-negative cells, yielding a CD45RA+CCR7+ population from which TemRA cells were excluded. Healthy HIV-negative adults with no recently reported acute infections or vaccinations were included as donors. Only Caucasian adults living in Nashville, Tennessee, USA were represented among the donors. Blood was collected by leukapheresis, and PBMCs were isolated by Ficoll-Histopaque density gradient centrifugation and then cryopreserved in liquid nitrogen vapor phase. Purity and quantity of every magnetically sorted T cell population were checked by analytical flow cytometry. Each sorted fraction had its genomic DNA isolated and then quantified by UV absorbance on a Nanodrop 2000c.

This specimen belongs to a study of shared clonotypes between healthy human individuals (dated by TCRdb to about 2020). Regarding the complete study: Two women and three men aged 18 to 49 years were included in the cohort. The study deeply sequenced blood TCR repertoires of five healthy adults to estimate repertoire size and the extent of clonotype sharing between individuals. To increase sequencing depth and limit assay-specific biases, different laboratories used diverse techniques to prepare libraries and sequence TCR repertoires. Per donor, leukapheresis produced somewhere between about 0.9 and 10 billion PBMCs. For each donor, CD4 naive and CD4 memory were each given three plates, CD8 naive was given two plates, and CD8 memory was given one plate. The study at large found these results: Only blood was sampled, and tissue TCR repertoires likely differ from those in blood. When a few donors were compared, the shared fraction of clonotypes was around 5% for naive CD4, around 4% for naive CD8, roughly 2.3% for memory CD4, and around 0.37% for memory CD8. Higher generation probabilities were observed for clonotypes shared by all four sorted-subset donors than for non-shared clonotypes. Incomplete sequencing was indicated by rarefaction of sorted-subset datasets, despite the large sequencing depth. Because the study included only a small number of donors, the genetic and exposure-history diversity represented was limited. Pairwise subsampling led to the expectation that sequencing depth would affect the degree of clonotype sharing among donors. Naive subsets generally had larger estimated clonotype richness than memory subsets did.

Using the deep immunoSEQ assay, multiplex PCR amplified TCR CDR3 regions from genomic DNA. Extracted genomic DNA from each cell subset was spread evenly across all wells of several immunoSEQ 96-well plates, with each plate serving as a replicate. For sorted subsets, each replicate PCR was loaded with about 200 ng genomic DNA, equivalent to 30,000 or so T cell genomes. Purified libraries were quantified with a Qubit 3.0 fluorometer, sized on a Bioanalyzer 2100, and re-quantified with the KAPA Library Quantification kit. A separate single-read 150-cycle Illumina NextSeq 550 flow cell was used to sequence each immunoSEQ 96-well plate. Concerning the study's data processing: Because the immunoSEQ output held only junctional sequences and lacked quality scores, the filtering could not match the filtering applied to full-length reads. To assign V/J genes and CDR3, sequences were annotated using PyIR, a Python wrapper for IgBLAST v1.9, with IMGT germline references. Reads with weak V/J assignments (E-value above 1e-6), missing CDR3, stop codons, out-of-frame junctions, or ambiguous translated residues were removed. V3J clonotypes were defined as sequences sharing the same inferred V gene, J gene, and CDR3 amino acid sequence. Percentage overlap between repertoires was computed as shared unique clonotypes divided by the size of the smaller repertoire. Three approaches were used to assess repertoire richness: RTK rarefaction, the Chao1 estimator, and Recon v2.1 estimates of unobserved clonotypes. OLGA was used to compute generation probabilities for all TCRbeta clonotypes that the gDNA method yielded from four donors. As stored in TCRdb, this immuneACCESS dataset retains in-frame rearrangements with V and J assigned. A fraction of the clones does not appear; measured against another copy, unresolved V genes explain less than half of the discrepancy, and the remainder lacks a known reason. V and J calls and clone size are given by that table; D and trimming were obtained from the DNA. A total of nearly 2 million clones appear in this sample, approximately 95% of them only once. Roughly 1% of the sample is taken by the ten largest.

The V gene is TRBV7-7 and the J gene is TRBJ2-1; a stretch of 11 junction bases matches TRBD2. Sample: naive CD8+ T cells sorted from blood. The sample's cell subset or site label is to be understood as: CD45RA+CCR7+. The clonotype was recovered from a man aged 18 to 29 in good health. The CDR3 sequence is CASSTGLADYNEQFF. The nucleotides are TGTGCTAGCAGCACGGGACTAGCGGACTACAATGAGCAGTTCTTC. The variable domain in full, with residues beyond the CDR3 obtained from the reference TRBV7-7 and TRBJ2-1 genes, is GAGVSQSPRYKVTKRGQDVTLRCDPISSHATLYWYQQALGQGPEFLTYFNYEAQPDKSGLPSDRFSAERPEGSISTLTIQRTEQRDSAMYRCASSTGLADYNEQFFGPGTRLTVL.